These 14 T cell receptor beta chains came from one sample sequenced in a study of a mutant IDH1 vaccine in newly diagnosed glioma. Their target antigens are unknown. The assay was immunoSEQ multiplex PCR, and TCRdb's table has in-frame clones only and misses some. Among about 32,000 clones, about 82% were seen once, and the ten largest hold approximately 2.9%. Time point described: week 35, safety follow-up. Vaccine doses each comprised 300 ug of mutant IDH1 20-mer peptide, with topical imiquimod. This specimen was PBMCs, taken from a glioma patient whose treatment included an IDH1 peptide vaccine. These receptors were obtained from a man aged 35 to 55 with glioma. Some clones in this sample may be carry-over from other donors' samples.

There are a few counts of this clone. V usage is TRBV2 and J usage is TRBJ1-2; D not certain. Germline-derived CDR1 and CDR2 are SNHLY and FYNNEI. The length of the CDR3 is 13 residues. Trimming shortened V by 4 bases and J by 2 bases, and 8 bases separated the two germline ends. The CDR3 bases are TGTGCCAGCAGTGTCCTGGGGAACTATGGCTACACCTTC. Translating it yields CASSVLGNYGYTF.

This chain's CDR3 is CASGQGWNNEQFF. The DNA of the CDR3 is TGTGCCAGCGGACAGGGTTGGAACAATGAGCAGTTCTTC. J is TRBJ2-1 and V is TRBV13; 8 bases fit TRBD1. V shed 8 bases, J shed 5 bases, and the junction held 5 bases outside the gene matches. There are 13 residues in the CDR3. Germline V gives CDR1 PRHDT, CDR2 FYEKMQ (reference sequence).

The chain carries TRBV5-1 and TRBJ2-3; 11 bases align to TRBD2. The trim removed 7 bases at V and 0 bases at J, leaving 7 bases unmatched. This CDR3 has 16 residues. Germline CDR1 and CDR2: SGHRS and YFSETQ. CDR3 nucleotide sequence: TGCGCCAGCGGACCTAGCGGGGGGCCCAGCACAGATACGCAGTATTTT. Its protein is CASGPSGGPSTDTQYF.

This clone was seen a few times. The rearrangement uses TRBV19 and TRBJ1-1; the match to TRBD1 covers 8 bases. Germline V lookup: CDR1 LNHDA, CDR2 SQIVND (reference sequence). The CDR3 consists of 14 residues. J lost 3 bases, V lost 5 bases, and 5 bases had no gene match. CDR3 DNA sequence: TGTGCCAGTAGTCGAACAGGGGGGGACACTGAAGCTTTCTTT. Translated, it gives CASSRTGGDTEAFF.

The chain recombines TRBV11-2 with TRBJ1-1; D gene ambiguous. V gave up 3 bases and J gave up 0 bases, with 8 bases separating them. Per germline, CDR1 SGHAT and CDR2 FQNNGV. CDR3 length: 14 residues. In nucleotides, the CDR3 is TGTGCCAGCAGCTTCTCTTCCCTGAACACTGAAGCTTTCTTT. It translates to CASSFSSLNTEAFF.

The chain uses TRBV4-2 and TRBJ1-2; D gene unclear. The length of the CDR3 is 15 residues. Looked up from germline, CDR1 is LGHNA and CDR2 is YNFKEQ. Trimming left V 0 bases short and J 1 base short, with 9 bases between. The DNA for the CDR3 is TGTGCCAGCAGCCAAGATGGCAGCCTTAACTATGGCTACACCTTC. It codes for CASSQDGSLNYGYTF.

This clone was seen a few times. V gene TRBV6-1 combines with J gene TRBJ1-1; weak D call: TRBD1 (6 bases). Trimming took 5 bases from V and 11 from J, leaving 18 bases between them. The germline CDR1 and CDR2 sequences are MNHNS and SASEGT. This CDR3 contains 13 residues. CDR3 sequence: CASSQTGPGWAFF. The CDR3 DNA is TGTGCCAGCAGTCAGACAGGCCCAGGGTGGGCTTTCTTT.

The chain combines TRBV10-2 with TRBJ1-1; D is ambiguous. This CDR3 is 13 amino acids long. CDR1 is WSHSY and CDR2 is SAAADI in the germline V gene. Deletions cut 2 bases from V and 12 bases from J, with 16 bases between. CDR3 region: CASSEEVSRRTFF. The CDR3 DNA reads as TGCGCCAGCAGTGAGGAGGTCAGTAGGAGAACTTTCTTT.

The rearrangement links TRBV19 to TRBJ2-5, with 7 bases aligning to TRBD2. The CDR3 sequence is 14 residues long. Unmatched junction bases numbered 5, after V lost 3 bases and J lost 4 bases. From germline, CDR1 is LNHDA and CDR2 SQIVND (reference sequence). The CDR3 DNA sequence: TGTGCCAGTAGTATGGGAGGGATCACAGAGACCCAGTACTTC. Protein sequence: CASSMGGITETQYF.

The rearrangement links TRBV9 to TRBJ2-5, with D tentatively TRBD1 or TRBD2 (5 bases each). The length of the CDR3 is 14 residues. Germline V gives CDR1 SGDLS, CDR2 YYNGEE. Trimming stripped 3 bases from V and 1 base from J, with 10 bases between. The DNA of the CDR3 is TGTGCCAGCAGCGCGGGGCCAGCCCAAGAGACCCAGTACTTC. It specifies CASSAGPAQETQYF. Full variable domain (remainder filled in from reference TRBV9 and TRBJ2-5): DSGVTQTPKHLITATGQRVTLRCSPRSGDLSVYWYQQSLDQGLQFLIQYYNGEERAKGNILERFSAQQFPDLHSELNLSSLELGDSALYFCASSAGPAQETQYFGPGTRLLVL.

The J gene is TRBJ1-2, the V gene TRBV7-8; D unclear. CDR1 and CDR2 (germline): SGHVS, FQNEAQ. V lost 3 bases, J lost 8 bases, and 13 bases lay in between. This CDR3 comprises 13 residues. Here the CDR3 reads CASSLSFPGGYTF. The CDR3 DNA follows: TGTGCCAGCAGCTTGTCCTTCCCGGGAGGCTACACCTTC.

The chain couples TRBV9 to TRBJ2-7; D is undetermined. This CDR3 is built from 12 residues. Trimming left V 3 bases short and J 5 bases short, with 9 bases between. Germline V gives CDR1 SGDLS, CDR2 YYNGEE. The CDR3 reads CASSGRADEQYF. The CDR3 bases are TGTGCCAGCAGCGGCCGCGCGGACGAGCAGTACTTC.

This chain connects TRBV10-3 to TRBJ1-2, with D possibly being TRBD1 (6 bases). Germline lookup yields CDR1 ENHRY and CDR2 SYGVKD. Trimming stripped 1 base from V and 4 bases from J, with 13 bases between. The CDR3 runs to 15 residues. The CDR3 DNA follows: TGTGCCATCAGTGAGTTGCAGGGGAACGTCTATGGCTACACCTTC. It yields the protein CAISELQGNVYGYTF.

The V call is TRBV5-6, the J call TRBJ2-1; D is possibly TRBD1 (6 bases). CDR1 SGHDT and CDR2 YYEEEE come from the germline V gene. This CDR3 has 13 amino acids. Trimming removed 4 bases at V and 8 bases at J, with 13 bases between. CDR3 protein: CASSLGALYEQFF. Here the CDR3 DNA reads TGTGCCAGCAGCCTGGGGGCCCTCTATGAGCAGTTCTTC.